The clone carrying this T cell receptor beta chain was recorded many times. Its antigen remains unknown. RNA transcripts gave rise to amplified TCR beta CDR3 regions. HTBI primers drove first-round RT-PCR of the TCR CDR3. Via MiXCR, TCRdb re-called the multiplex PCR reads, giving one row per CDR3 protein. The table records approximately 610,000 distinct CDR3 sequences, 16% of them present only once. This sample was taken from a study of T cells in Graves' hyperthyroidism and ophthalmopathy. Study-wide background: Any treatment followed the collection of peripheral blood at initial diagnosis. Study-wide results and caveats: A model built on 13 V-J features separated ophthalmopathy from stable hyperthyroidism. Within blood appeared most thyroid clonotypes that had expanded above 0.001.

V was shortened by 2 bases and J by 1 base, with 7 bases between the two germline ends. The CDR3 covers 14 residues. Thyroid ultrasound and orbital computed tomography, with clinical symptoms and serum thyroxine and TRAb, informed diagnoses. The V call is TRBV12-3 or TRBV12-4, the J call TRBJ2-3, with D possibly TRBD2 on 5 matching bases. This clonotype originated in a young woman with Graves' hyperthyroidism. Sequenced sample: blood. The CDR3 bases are TGTGCCAGCAGTTTACGCGGGCGCACAGATACGCAGTATTTT. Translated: CASSLRGRTDTQYF.